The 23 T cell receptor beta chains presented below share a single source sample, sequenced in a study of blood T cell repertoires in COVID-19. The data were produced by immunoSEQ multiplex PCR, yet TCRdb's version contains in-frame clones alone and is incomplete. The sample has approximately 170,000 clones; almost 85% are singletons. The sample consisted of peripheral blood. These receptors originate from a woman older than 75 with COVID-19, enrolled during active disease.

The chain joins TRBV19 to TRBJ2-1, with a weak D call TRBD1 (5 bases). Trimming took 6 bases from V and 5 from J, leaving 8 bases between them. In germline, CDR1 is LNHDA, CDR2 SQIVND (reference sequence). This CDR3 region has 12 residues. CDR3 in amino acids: CASRGQNNEQFF. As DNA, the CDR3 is TGTGCCAGTAGGGGGCAAAACAATGAGCAGTTCTTC.

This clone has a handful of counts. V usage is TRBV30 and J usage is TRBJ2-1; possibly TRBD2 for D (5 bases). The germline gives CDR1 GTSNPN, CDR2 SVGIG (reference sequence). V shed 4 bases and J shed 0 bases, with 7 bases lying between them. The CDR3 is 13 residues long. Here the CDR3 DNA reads TGTGCCTGGAAGAGCGGCTCCTACAATGAGCAGTTCTTC. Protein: CAWKSGSYNEQFF.

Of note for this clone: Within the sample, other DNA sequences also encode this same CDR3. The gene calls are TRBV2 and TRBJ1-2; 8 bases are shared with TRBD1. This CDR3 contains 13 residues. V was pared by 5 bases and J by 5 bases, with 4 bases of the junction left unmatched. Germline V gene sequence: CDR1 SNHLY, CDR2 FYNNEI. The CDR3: CASSPGQGYGYTF. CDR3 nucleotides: TGTGCCAGCAGTCCAGGACAGGGATATGGCTACACCTTC.

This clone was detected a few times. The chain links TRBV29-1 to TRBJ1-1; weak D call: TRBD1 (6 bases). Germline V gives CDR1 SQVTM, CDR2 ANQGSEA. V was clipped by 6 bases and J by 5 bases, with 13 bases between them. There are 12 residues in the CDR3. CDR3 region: CSVGQLLTEAFF. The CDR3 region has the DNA TGCAGCGTGGGACAACTACTTACTGAAGCTTTCTTT.

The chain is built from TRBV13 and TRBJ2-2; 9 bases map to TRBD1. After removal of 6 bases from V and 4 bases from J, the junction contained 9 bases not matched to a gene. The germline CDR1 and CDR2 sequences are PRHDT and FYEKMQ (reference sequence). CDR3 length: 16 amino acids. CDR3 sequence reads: CASRPPDRGGTGELFF. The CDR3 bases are TGTGCCAGCAGACCCCCGGACAGGGGAGGCACCGGGGAGCTGTTTTTT.

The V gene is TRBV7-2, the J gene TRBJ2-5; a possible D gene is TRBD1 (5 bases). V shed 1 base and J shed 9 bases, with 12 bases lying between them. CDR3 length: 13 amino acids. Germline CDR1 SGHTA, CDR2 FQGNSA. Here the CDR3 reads CASSLVGARSQYF. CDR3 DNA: TGTGCCAGCAGCTTAGTAGGGGCACGGTCCCAGTACTTC.

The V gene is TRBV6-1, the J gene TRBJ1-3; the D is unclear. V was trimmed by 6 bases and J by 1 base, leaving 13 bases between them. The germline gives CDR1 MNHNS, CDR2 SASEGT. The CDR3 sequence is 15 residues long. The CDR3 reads CASSHMRDSGNTIYF. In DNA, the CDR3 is TGTGCCAGCAGCCATATGAGGGATTCTGGAAACACCATATATTTT.

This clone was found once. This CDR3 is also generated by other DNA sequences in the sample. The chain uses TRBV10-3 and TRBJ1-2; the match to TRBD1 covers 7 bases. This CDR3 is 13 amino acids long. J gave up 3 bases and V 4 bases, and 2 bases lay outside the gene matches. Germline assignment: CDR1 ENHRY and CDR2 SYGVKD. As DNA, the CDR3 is TGTGCCATCAGTGGTCAGGGGGACTATGGCTACACCTTC. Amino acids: CAISGQGDYGYTF.

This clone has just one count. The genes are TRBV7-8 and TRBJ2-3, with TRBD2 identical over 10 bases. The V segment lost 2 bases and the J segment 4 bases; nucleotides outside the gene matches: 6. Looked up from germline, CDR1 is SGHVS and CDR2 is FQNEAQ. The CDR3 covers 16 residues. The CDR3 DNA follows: TGTGCCAGCAGCTTATATACTAGCGGGACCGCAGATACGCAGTATTTT. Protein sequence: CASSLYTSGTADTQYF. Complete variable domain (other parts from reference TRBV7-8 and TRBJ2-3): GAGVSQSPRYKVAKRGQDVALRCDPISGHVSLFWYQQALGQGPEFLTYFQNEAQLDKSGLPSDRFFAERPEGSVSTLKIQRTQQEDSAVYLCASSLYTSGTADTQYFGPGTRLTVL.

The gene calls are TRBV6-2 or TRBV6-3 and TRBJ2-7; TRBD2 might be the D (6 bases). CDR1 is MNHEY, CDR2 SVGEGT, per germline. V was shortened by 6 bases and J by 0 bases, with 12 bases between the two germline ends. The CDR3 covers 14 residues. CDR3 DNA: TGTGCCAGCAGCCCCGGACTATACTCCTACGAGCAGTACTTC. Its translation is CASSPGLYSYEQYF.

The CDR3 is CASSLNRVPYEQYF. The DNA of the CDR3 is TGTGCCAGCAGCTTGAACAGGGTACCCTACGAGCAGTACTTC. The chain is built from TRBV2 and TRBJ2-7; weak D call: TRBD1 (6 bases). CDR3 size: 14 residues. Germline CDR1 and CDR2: SNHLY and FYNNEI. Trimming took 6 bases from V and 2 from J, leaving 14 bases between them.

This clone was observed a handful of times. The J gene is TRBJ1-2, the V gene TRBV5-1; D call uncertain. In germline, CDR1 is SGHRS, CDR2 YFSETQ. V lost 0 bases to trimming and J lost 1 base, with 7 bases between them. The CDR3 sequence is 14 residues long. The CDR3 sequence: CASSLGAVNYGYTF. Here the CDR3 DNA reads TGCGCCAGCAGCTTGGGGGCAGTTAACTATGGCTACACCTTC.

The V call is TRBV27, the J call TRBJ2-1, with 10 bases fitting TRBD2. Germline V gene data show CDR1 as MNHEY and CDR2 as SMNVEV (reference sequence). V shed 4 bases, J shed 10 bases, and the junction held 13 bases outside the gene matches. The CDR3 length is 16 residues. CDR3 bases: TGTGCCAGCAGTTACTTCGGGGCTAGCGGGAGAGAGGAGCAGTTCTTC. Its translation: CASSYFGASGREEQFF.

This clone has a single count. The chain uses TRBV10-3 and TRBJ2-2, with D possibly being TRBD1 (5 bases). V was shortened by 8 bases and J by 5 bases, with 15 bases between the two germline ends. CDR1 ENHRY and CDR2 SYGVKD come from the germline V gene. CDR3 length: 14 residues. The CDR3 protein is CAIGAPTMTGELFF. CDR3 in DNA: TGTGCCATCGGGGCTCCTACAATGACCGGGGAGCTGTTTTTT.

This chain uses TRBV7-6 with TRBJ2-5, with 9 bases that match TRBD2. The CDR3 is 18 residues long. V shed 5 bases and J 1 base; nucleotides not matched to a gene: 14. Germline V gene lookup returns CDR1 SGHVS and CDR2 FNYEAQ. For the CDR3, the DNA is TGTGCCAGCAGCCTCAGACGGGCGGCGGGGGGGTTCCAAGAGACCCAGTACTTC. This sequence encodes CASSLRRAAGGFQETQYF.

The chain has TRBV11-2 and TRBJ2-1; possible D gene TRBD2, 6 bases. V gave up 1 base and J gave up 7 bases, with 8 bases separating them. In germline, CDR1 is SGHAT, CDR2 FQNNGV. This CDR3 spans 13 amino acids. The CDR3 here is CASSLGGRNEQFF. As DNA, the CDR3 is TGTGCCAGCAGCTTAGGGGGGAGGAATGAGCAGTTCTTC.

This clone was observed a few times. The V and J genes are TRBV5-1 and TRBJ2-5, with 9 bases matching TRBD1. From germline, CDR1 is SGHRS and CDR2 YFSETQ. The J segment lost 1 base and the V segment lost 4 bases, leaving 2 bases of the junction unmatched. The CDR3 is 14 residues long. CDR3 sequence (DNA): TGCGCCAGCAGCAGGACAGGGGCCCAAGAGACCCAGTACTTC. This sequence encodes CASSRTGAQETQYF.

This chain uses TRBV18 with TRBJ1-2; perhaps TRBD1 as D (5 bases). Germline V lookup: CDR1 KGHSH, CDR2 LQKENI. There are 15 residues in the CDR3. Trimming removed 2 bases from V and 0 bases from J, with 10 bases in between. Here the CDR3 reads CASSPIQDTNYGYTF. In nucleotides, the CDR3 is TGTGCCAGCTCACCAATACAGGACACTAACTATGGCTACACCTTC.

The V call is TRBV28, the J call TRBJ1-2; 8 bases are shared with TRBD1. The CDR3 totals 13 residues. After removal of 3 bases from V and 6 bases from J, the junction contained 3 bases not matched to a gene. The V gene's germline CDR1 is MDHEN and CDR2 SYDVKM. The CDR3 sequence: CASSFDRGDGYTF. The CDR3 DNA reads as TGTGCCAGCAGTTTCGACAGGGGAGATGGCTACACCTTC.

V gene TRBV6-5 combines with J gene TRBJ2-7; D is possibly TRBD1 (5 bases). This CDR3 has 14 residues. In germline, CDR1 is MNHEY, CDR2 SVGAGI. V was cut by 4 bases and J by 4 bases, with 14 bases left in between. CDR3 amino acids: CASSSIPRVYEQYF. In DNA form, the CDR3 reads TGTGCCAGCAGTTCTATACCCAGGGTTTACGAGCAGTACTTC.

CDR3 sequence: CASSQTWLAGTYNEQFF. CDR3 DNA: TGTGCCAGCAGCCAAACCTGGCTAGCGGGGACATACAATGAGCAGTTCTTC. The chain links TRBV3-1 (or the pseudogene TRBV3-2) to TRBJ2-1; 9 nucleotides line up with TRBD2. The CDR3 loop spans 17 amino acids. V lost 2 bases to trimming and J lost 4 bases; unmatched junction nucleotides: 9. The V gene's germline CDR1 is LGHDT and CDR2 YNNKEL (reference sequence).

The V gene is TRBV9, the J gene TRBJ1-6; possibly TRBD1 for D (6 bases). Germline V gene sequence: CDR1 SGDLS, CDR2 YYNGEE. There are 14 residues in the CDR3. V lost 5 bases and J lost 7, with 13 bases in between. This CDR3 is CASRDDRTNSPLHF. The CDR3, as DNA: TGTGCCAGCAGGGACGACAGGACCAATTCACCCCTCCACTTT.

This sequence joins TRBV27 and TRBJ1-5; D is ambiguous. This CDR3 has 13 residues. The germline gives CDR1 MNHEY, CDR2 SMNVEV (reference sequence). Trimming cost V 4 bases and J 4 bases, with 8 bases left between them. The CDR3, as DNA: TGTGCCAGCAGTTCCGGTCGGAATCAGCCCCAGCATTTT. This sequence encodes CASSSGRNQPQHF.